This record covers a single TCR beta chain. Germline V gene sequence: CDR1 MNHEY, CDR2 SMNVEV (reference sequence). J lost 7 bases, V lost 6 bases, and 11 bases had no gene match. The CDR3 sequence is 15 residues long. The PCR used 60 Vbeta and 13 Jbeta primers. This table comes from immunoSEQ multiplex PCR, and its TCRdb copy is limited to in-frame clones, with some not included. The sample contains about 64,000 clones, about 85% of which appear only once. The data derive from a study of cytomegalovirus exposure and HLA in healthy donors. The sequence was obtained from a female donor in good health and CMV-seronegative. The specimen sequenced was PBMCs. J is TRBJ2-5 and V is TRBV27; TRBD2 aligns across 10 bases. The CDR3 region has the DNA TGTGCCAGCAGGGTAGCGGGAGGCCCGTCAGGGACCCAGTACTTC. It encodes CASRVAGGPSGTQYF.